This T cell receptor beta chain came from a study of PD-L1 blockade in urothelial cancer. Study overall: Patients initiated atezolizumab at some point between 2014 and 2015 at 1,200 mg intravenously every 3 weeks. About nine tenths of the roughly 30 patients were men whose urothelial cancer was bladder-origin.

In each PCR, synthetic TCR analog templates were spiked in. Only in-frame clones appear in the TCRdb table, and some are missing; sequencing was by immunoSEQ multiplex PCR. Among 66,000 or so clones listed, around nine tenths were seen once. Time point meaning: peripheral blood 6 weeks after treatment start. Patients presented with locally advanced or metastatic urothelial carcinoma. The TCR originated in a man aged 55 to 69 with urothelial cancer. Sample: PBMCs, taken around atezolizumab (anti-PD-L1) treatment.

CDR3 sequence (DNA): TGTGCCAGCAGTGAACCGGACTCACTAGGAACGCAGTATTTT. This sequence encodes CASSEPDSLGTQYF. V gene TRBV6-4 combines with J gene TRBJ2-3; weak D call: TRBD2 (5 bases). The germline V gene has CDR1 MRHNA and CDR2 SNTAGT. V was pared by 3 bases and J by 9 bases, with 16 bases between. This CDR3 spans 14 amino acids.